The 27 T cell receptor beta chains below come from one sample, sequenced in a study of blood T cell repertoires in COVID-19. Measured with immunoSEQ multiplex PCR; TCRdb has only the in-frame clones, and not every one. The table records 130,000 or so clones, more than 80% of them present only once. Sequencing was carried out using peripheral blood. The receptors were sampled from a woman in her sixties or seventies with acute or convalescent COVID-19.

The J gene is TRBJ1-1, the V gene TRBV2; the match to TRBD1 covers 8 bases. V gave up 3 bases and J gave up 1 base; unmatched junction bases: 4. The CDR3 covers 15 residues. In germline, CDR1 is SNHLY, CDR2 FYNNEI. The CDR3 here is CASSDPTGENTEAFF. CDR3 DNA sequence: TGTGCCAGCAGTGATCCGACAGGGGAGAACACTGAAGCTTTCTTT.

The rearrangement uses TRBV3-1 (or the pseudogene TRBV3-2) and TRBJ1-1; TRBD1 might be the D (6 bases). The V gene lost 6 bases and the J gene lost 6 bases, with 17 bases spanning the gap. The germline V gene has CDR1 LGHDT and CDR2 YNNKEL (reference sequence). The CDR3 loop spans 14 amino acids. The DNA of the CDR3 is TGTGCCAGCAGTTCAAGGACAGTAAACTCTGAAGCTTTCTTT. Protein: CASSSRTVNSEAFF.

The chain employs TRBV6-5 and TRBJ1-2; 8 nucleotides align to TRBD1. The V and J ends lost 0 bases and 4 bases, in that order; junction bases with no gene match: 4. CDR1 and CDR2 from the germline V gene are MNHEY and SVGAGI. This CDR3 spans 15 amino acids. The DNA for the CDR3 is TGTGCCAGCAGTTACTCCCAGGGGGCAGGCTATGGCTACACCTTC. Translation: CASSYSQGAGYGYTF.

The count of this clone is one. The chain has TRBV5-1 and TRBJ1-4, with 7 positions matching TRBD1. The CDR3 runs 15 residues. Germline CDR1 is SGHRS and CDR2 is YFSETQ. V gave up 4 bases and J gave up 3 bases; unmatched junction bases: 6. The CDR3 nucleotides are TGCGCCAGCAGCAACGACAGGGCCCCTAATGAAAAACTGTTTTTT. Its protein product is CASSNDRAPNEKLFF. The whole variable domain, filled in from reference TRBV5-1 and TRBJ1-4, reads KAGVTQTPRYLIKTRGQQVTLSCSPISGHRSVSWYQQTPGQGLQFLFEYFSETQRNKGNFPGRFSGRQFSNSRSEMNVSTLELGDSALYLCASSNDRAPNEKLFFGSGTQLSVL.

V and J are TRBV6-5 and TRBJ1-6; no reliable D call. Germline V gives CDR1 MNHEY, CDR2 SVGAGI. There are 15 residues in the CDR3. Deletions cut 0 bases from V and 1 base from J, with 4 bases between. The CDR3 DNA follows: TGTGCCAGCAGTTACTCCCCGTCCTATAATTCACCCCTCCACTTT. This gives the protein CASSYSPSYNSPLHF.

V gene TRBV27 combines with J gene TRBJ2-7, with TRBD1 matching over 10 bases. CDR3 length: 14 amino acids. V shed 6 bases and J 2 bases; nucleotides not matched to a gene: 4. Germline assignment: CDR1 MNHEY and CDR2 SMNVEV (reference sequence). The chain's CDR3 is CASRPGTGAYEQYF. The DNA of the CDR3 is TGTGCCAGCAGACCCGGGACAGGGGCCTACGAGCAGTACTTC.

This clone occurred a few times. The V call is TRBV3-1 (or the pseudogene TRBV3-2), the J call TRBJ1-2, with D hard to call. Trimming took 4 bases from V and 2 from J, leaving 14 bases between them. Germline CDR1 reads LGHDT; CDR2 reads YNNKEL (reference sequence). The CDR3 totals 15 residues. Written as DNA, the CDR3 is TGTGCCAGCAGCCCCTTACTTGGGAGCAACTATGGCTACACCTTC. Its translation is CASSPLLGSNYGYTF.

V and J are TRBV10-2 and TRBJ1-4; no clear D gene. Germline V CDR1 and CDR2: WSHSY, SAAADI. Trimming shortened V by 3 bases and J by 1 base, and 6 bases separated the two germline ends. CDR3 length equals 14 residues. This chain's CDR3 is CASSEEGTNEKLFF. CDR3 sequence (DNA): TGCGCCAGCAGTGAAGAGGGAACTAATGAAAAACTGTTTTTT.

This clone has only a few counts. The rearrangement uses TRBV20-1 and TRBJ2-6; D is undetermined. The V end lost 3 bases, the J end lost 0 bases, and 9 bases lay between the germline ends. CDR1 and CDR2 (germline): DFQATT, SNEGSKA (reference sequence). The CDR3 is 15 amino acids. The CDR3 loop is CSASNRNSGANVLTF. DNA for the CDR3: TGCAGTGCTAGTAACAGAAACTCTGGGGCCAACGTCCTGACTTTC.

This sequence joins TRBV5-8 and TRBJ2-1; a weak D match, TRBD1 (6 bases). Between the trimmed V and J ends, which lost 3 bases and 2 bases, there was a span of 12 bases. The CDR3 consists of 15 residues. Germline V lookup: CDR1 SGHTS, CDR2 YDEGEE. The CDR3 sequence is CASSYSGDPYNEQFF. The DNA of the CDR3 is TGTGCCAGCAGCTATTCAGGGGACCCCTACAATGAGCAGTTCTTC.

V gene TRBV7-2 combines with J gene TRBJ1-2; 9 bases match TRBD1. Germline-derived CDR1 and CDR2 are SGHTA and FQGNSA. J was trimmed by 4 bases and V by 6 bases; bases with no gene match: 6. The CDR3 length is 14 residues. Written as DNA, the CDR3 is TGTGCCAGCAGACCTCCACAGGGGGCCTATGGCTACACCTTC. Its protein is CASRPPQGAYGYTF.

The chain recombines TRBV5-1 with TRBJ1-1; 11 bases match TRBD1. J gave up 0 bases and V 5 bases, and 0 bases lay outside the gene matches. The germline V gene has CDR1 SGHRS and CDR2 YFSETQ. The CDR3 spans 14 residues. In DNA form, the CDR3 reads TGCGCCAGCAGGGGACAGGGGGTGAACACTGAAGCTTTCTTT. It codes for CASRGQGVNTEAFF.

The chain's CDR3 is CASSWRGLNQPQHF. The CDR3 DNA sequence: TGTGCCAGCAGTTGGCGCGGACTCAATCAGCCCCAGCATTTT. The chain recombines TRBV6-5 with TRBJ1-5; the D is unclear. The CDR3 is 14 amino acids. Deletions cut 4 bases from V and 3 bases from J, with 10 bases between. Germline CDR1 and CDR2: MNHEY and SVGAGI.

The chain links TRBV3-1 (or the pseudogene TRBV3-2) to TRBJ1-1; 9 nucleotides match TRBD1. With 4 bases clipped from V and 7 bases from J, the junction kept 7 bases outside the gene matches. CDR1 and CDR2 (germline): LGHDT, YNNKEL (reference sequence). This CDR3 comprises 14 residues. The CDR3 bases are TGTGCCAGCAGCCCCGGGACAGGGTACTATGAAGCTTTCTTT. It specifies CASSPGTGYYEAFF.

The chain links TRBV5-1 to TRBJ1-4, with D uncertain. Trimming stripped 6 bases from V and 5 bases from J, with 14 bases between. The CDR3 runs 14 residues. In germline, CDR1 is SGHRS, CDR2 YFSETQ. CDR3: CASTEGAPNEKLFF. DNA for the CDR3: TGCGCCAGCACCGAGGGAGCGCCCAATGAAAAACTGTTTTTT. The entire variable domain, with the rest obtained from reference TRBV5-1 and TRBJ1-4, is as follows: KAGVTQTPRYLIKTRGQQVTLSCSPISGHRSVSWYQQTPGQGLQFLFEYFSETQRNKGNFPGRFSGRQFSNSRSEMNVSTLELGDSALYLCASTEGAPNEKLFFGSGTQLSVL.

This chain connects TRBV20-1 to TRBJ1-1, with D hard to call. From germline, CDR1 is DFQATT and CDR2 SNEGSKA (reference sequence). This CDR3 spans 10 amino acids. The CDR3 DNA reads TGCAGCGCGGCCCGGGGTGAAGCTTTCTTT. Encoded protein: CSAARGEAFF.

In its sample, this clone was seen once. The chain combines TRBV10-1 with TRBJ2-3, with TRBD2 matching over 7 bases. The CDR3 contains 15 residues. From germline, CDR1 is WNHNN and CDR2 SYGVQD (reference sequence). With 0 bases clipped from V and 4 bases from J, the junction kept 4 bases outside the gene matches. The CDR3 sequence: CASSESLSGSDTQYF. The CDR3 DNA reads TGCGCCAGCAGTGAGTCTCTTAGCGGGTCAGATACGCAGTATTTT.

The sample holds one count of this clone. The chain employs TRBV29-1 and TRBJ1-1; D perhaps matches TRBD1 (5 bases). Between the trimmed V and J ends, which lost 6 bases and 0 bases, there was a span of 11 bases. Germline CDR1 is SQVTM and CDR2 is ANQGSEA. The CDR3 runs 13 residues. The CDR3 here is CSVRRGLNTEAFF. Written as DNA, the CDR3 is TGCAGCGTCCGTCGGGGGTTGAACACTGAAGCTTTCTTT.

The CDR3 nucleotides read TGTGCCAGCAGTTTCTCTATCAGGGCGGCCAAAAACATTCAGTACTTC. Translating gives CASSFSIRAAKNIQYF. The chain recombines TRBV27 with TRBJ2-4; D may be TRBD1 (5 bases). CDR1 is MNHEY, CDR2 SMNVEV, per germline (reference sequence). The CDR3 has 16 amino acids. Trimming took off 3 bases at V and 1 base at J, with 13 bases between the two ends.

This clone was counted once. This sequence joins TRBV27 and TRBJ2-7; D gene ambiguous. Germline loops: CDR1 MNHEY, CDR2 SMNVEV (reference sequence). Trimming pared 4 bases from V and 4 bases from J, leaving 17 bases between. This CDR3 region has 15 residues. In DNA, the CDR3 is TGTGCCAGCAGTTCGATAAAAAGACAACCATACGAGCAGTACTTC. It specifies CASSSIKRQPYEQYF.

CDR3: CASSLGQGPAGNSPLHF. Written as DNA, the CDR3 is TGCGCCAGCAGCTTGGGACAGGGGCCCGCCGGGAATTCACCCCTCCACTTT. The chain is built from TRBV5-1 and TRBJ1-6; 8 nucleotides align to TRBD1. V lost 0 bases and J lost 7; bases outside the gene matches: 9. The CDR3 is made up of 17 amino acids. The germline CDR1 and CDR2 sequences are SGHRS and YFSETQ. The variable domain in full, with the rest retrieved from reference TRBV5-1 and TRBJ1-6, is KAGVTQTPRYLIKTRGQQVTLSCSPISGHRSVSWYQQTPGQGLQFLFEYFSETQRNKGNFPGRFSGRQFSNSRSEMNVSTLELGDSALYLCASSLGQGPAGNSPLHFGNGTRLTVT.

The chain recombines TRBV18 with TRBJ2-7, with 8 bases fitting TRBD1. The CDR3 runs to 13 residues. The germline V gene has CDR1 KGHSH and CDR2 LQKENI. V lost 3 bases and J lost 5; bases outside the gene matches: 3. In DNA form, the CDR3 reads TGTGCCAGCTCACCGCAGACAGGGGACGAGCAGTACTTC. The encoded protein is CASSPQTGDEQYF. Filled out from reference TRBV18 and TRBJ2-7, the complete variable domain reads NAGVMQNPRHLVRRRGQEARLRCSPMKGHSHVYWYRQLPEEGLKFMVYLQKENIIDESGMPKERFSAEFPKEGPSILRIQQVVRGDSAAYFCASSPQTGDEQYFGPGTRLTVT.

This sequence joins TRBV10-2 and TRBJ1-4; D is perhaps TRBD1 (5 bases). Germline CDR1 reads WSHSY; CDR2 reads SAAADI. With 10 bases removed from V and 5 bases from J, the gap between germline ends came to 17 bases. The CDR3 runs to 14 residues. CDR3 in amino acids: CATRSGSPNEKLFF. For the CDR3, the DNA is TGCGCCACTCGTTCAGGGTCCCCCAATGAAAAACTGTTTTTT.

The chain employs TRBV6-1 and TRBJ2-7, with TRBD1 matching over 8 bases. Germline V gene data show CDR1 as MNHNS and CDR2 as SASEGT. With V trimmed by 3 bases and J by 5 bases, 6 bases remained unmatched. The CDR3 consists of 14 residues. The CDR3 nucleotides are TGTGCCAGCAGTGAGACAGGGGCCCTTGACGAGCAGTACTTC. This gives the protein CASSETGALDEQYF.

V usage is TRBV19 and J usage is TRBJ2-5; 7 nucleotides align to TRBD2. Germline values: CDR1 LNHDA, CDR2 SQIVND (reference sequence). Trimming cost V 4 bases and J 4 bases; bases outside gene matches: 9. The CDR3 contains 15 residues. CDR3 nucleotide sequence: TGTGCCAGTAGTACGAGTGGGACTACACTAGAGACCCAGTACTTC. Amino acid sequence: CASSTSGTTLETQYF.

The chain joins TRBV10-3 to TRBJ2-1, with TRBD2 identical over 7 bases. Looked up from germline, CDR1 is ENHRY and CDR2 is SYGVKD. CDR3 length equals 14 residues. The junction had 5 bases not matched to a gene; V was cut back by 2 bases and J by 7 bases. The CDR3 DNA follows: TGTGCCATCAGTGAGCGTGGTAGCGGGAATGAGCAGTTCTTC. Amino acid sequence: CAISERGSGNEQFF.

The chain is built from TRBV5-1 and TRBJ2-3, with D uncertain. Deletions cut 5 bases from V and 4 bases from J, with 8 bases between. The CDR3 covers 12 residues. Germline CDR1 and CDR2: SGHRS and YFSETQ. The CDR3 bases are TGCGCCAGCAGTGCAGTTTCAGATACGCAGTATTTT. Translated: CASSAVSDTQYF. The full variable domain, with the rest looked up from reference TRBV5-1 and TRBJ2-3, is KAGVTQTPRYLIKTRGQQVTLSCSPISGHRSVSWYQQTPGQGLQFLFEYFSETQRNKGNFPGRFSGRQFSNSRSEMNVSTLELGDSALYLCASSAVSDTQYFGPGTRLTVL.